These T cell receptor beta chains were read from a single sample in a study of lymphopenia after photon versus proton radiotherapy. Clones were read by immunoSEQ multiplex PCR, and TCRdb kept only the in-frame ones, dropping some. The data show 150,000 to 200,000 clones, 88% seen once. The sample consisted of peripheral blood, taken from a patient treated with photon-based radiotherapy. Receptor source: a man aged 45 to 65 with gastric cancer. Each CDR3 is given with its conserved first and last residue. The order of the fields is J gene, V gene, D gene, clone size, CDR3 protein, CDR3 DNA. A D gene is named only where the DNA matches it firmly. Clone size is stated in some rows and not others, as once, few, many or a class when expanded.

TRBJ1-2,TRBV5-1,TRBD1,NA,CASAPSRTGGAEGYTF,TGCGCCAGCGCACCTTCTAGGACAGGGGGCGCGGAAGGCTACACCTTC
TRBJ2-2,TRBV9,NA,NA,CASSVGVAPLITGELFF,TGTGCCAGCAGCGTAGGAGTAGCGCCGCTTATCACCGGGGAGCTGTTTTTT
TRBJ2-2,TRBV25-1,TRBD2,once,CASSEGGSATGELFF,TGTGCCAGCAGTGAGGGCGGGAGCGCCACCGGGGAGCTGTTTTTT
TRBJ2-1,TRBV28,NA,NA,CASSFRVREIEQFF,TGTGCCAGCAGTTTTCGGGTTAGGGAGATTGAGCAGTTCTTC
TRBJ2-5,TRBV2,TRBD1,once,CASSLRTGVQETQYF,TGTGCCAGCAGCCTAAGGACAGGGGTCCAAGAGACCCAGTACTTC
TRBJ2-7,TRBV27,TRBD1,once,CASSSRTGGPYEQYF,TGTGCCAGCAGTAGCCGGACAGGGGGACCCTACGAGCAGTACTTC
TRBJ2-4,TRBV29-1,NA,NA,CSVYGLAKNIQYF,TGCAGCGTTTACGGACTAGCCAAAAACATTCAGTACTTC
TRBJ2-2,TRBV18,TRBD2,NA,CASSPLLAGVGKTGELFF,TGTGCCAGCTCACCATTGCTAGCGGGAGTTGGCAAGACCGGGGAGCTGTTTTTT
TRBJ1-2,TRBV15,TRBD1,NA,CATSGTGTGGDYGYTF,TGTGCCACCAGCGGAACCGGAACAGGGGGAGACTATGGCTACACCTTC
TRBJ1-4,TRBV18,NA,NA,CASSPGASNEKLFF,TGTGCCAGCTCACCTGGAGCGAGTAATGAAAAACTGTTTTTT
TRBJ2-7,TRBV28,TRBD2,NA,CASSFFGAGVDEQYF,TGTGCCAGCAGTTTCTTCGGTGCGGGAGTTGACGAGCAGTACTTC
TRBJ1-2,TRBV6-5,NA,NA,CASSRQPSYGYTF,TGTGCCAGCAGTCGACAGCCTAGCTATGGCTACACCTTC
TRBJ2-1,TRBV4-1,TRBD2,NA,CASSHGLAGVRHNEQFF,TGCGCCAGCAGCCACGGACTAGCGGGAGTTCGACACAATGAGCAGTTCTTC
TRBJ1-1,TRBV18,NA,NA,CASSPIQGAEAFF,TGTGCCAGCTCCCCAATACAGGGCGCTGAAGCTTTCTTT
TRBJ2-3,TRBV29-1,TRBD2,NA,CSVPSGRVRGTDTQYF,TGCAGCGTTCCTAGCGGGAGGGTTAGGGGAACAGATACGCAGTATTTT
TRBJ2-1,TRBV7-9,TRBD2,NA,CASSWGRAGGQYNEQFF,TGTGCCAGCAGCTGGGGCCGAGCGGGAGGTCAGTACAATGAGCAGTTCTTC
TRBJ1-2,TRBV29-1,NA,NA,CSVGSGTNYGYTF,TGCAGCGTTGGTTCAGGGACCAACTATGGCTACACCTTC
TRBJ2-7,TRBV2,NA,few,CASTPSGSQYF,TGTGCCAGCACCCCTTCGGGGTCGCAGTACTTC
TRBJ1-1,TRBV6-5,TRBD1,NA,CASSYSRTGNTEAFF,TGTGCCAGCAGTTACTCTCGGACAGGGAACACTGAAGCTTTCTTT
TRBJ1-4,TRBV30,NA,NA,CAWRPSTNEKLFF,TGTGCCTGGAGGCCATCAACTAATGAAAAACTGTTTTTT
TRBJ2-7,TRBV7-2,NA,NA,CASSLAGLSSYEQYF,TGTGCCAGCAGCTTAGCAGGCCTCAGCTCCTACGAGCAGTACTTC
TRBJ2-5,TRBV6-1,TRBD2,NA,CASSEARSSGEETQYF,TGTGCCAGCAGTGAAGCTCGGTCTAGCGGCGAAGAGACCCAGTACTTC
TRBJ1-1,TRBV28,NA,NA,CASSTRQLLSTEAFF,TGTGCCAGCAGTACGCGACAGTTGTTGAGCACTGAAGCTTTCTTT
TRBJ2-5,TRBV7-2,NA,NA,CASSLAIETQYF,TGTGCCAGCAGCTTAGCCATCGAGACCCAGTACTTC
TRBJ2-6,TRBV27,NA,NA,CASRGSGANVLTF,TGTGCCAGCAGGGGGTCCGGGGCCAACGTCCTGACTTTC
TRBJ2-2,TRBV9,NA,NA,CASSPWLHTGELFF,TGTGCCAGCAGCCCATGGTTGCACACCGGGGAGCTGTTTTTT
TRBJ1-3,TRBV25-1,NA,NA,CASSENPTRPFSGNTIYF,TGTGCCAGCAGTGAAAACCCAACAAGGCCCTTCTCTGGAAACACCATATATTTT
TRBJ2-1,TRBV12-5,NA,NA,CASGPGPEQFF,TGTGCTAGTGGACCGGGGCCGGAGCAGTTCTTC
TRBJ2-2,TRBV28,NA,NA,CASNRQRVKTGELFF,TGTGCCAGCAACCGACAGAGAGTAAAGACCGGGGAGCTGTTTTTT
TRBJ2-1,TRBV9,TRBD1,NA,CASSPYGQGGDEQFF,TGTGCCAGCAGCCCCTATGGACAGGGTGGCGATGAGCAGTTCTTC
TRBJ1-4,TRBV5-6,NA,NA,CASSLAGEGQEKLFF,TGTGCCAGCAGCTTGGCCGGGGAAGGACAGGAAAAACTGTTTTTT
TRBJ2-2,TRBV9,TRBD1,NA,CASSRSRGRNTGELFF,TGTGCCAGCAGCCGCAGCAGGGGGAGGAACACCGGGGAGCTGTTTTTT
TRBJ2-5,TRBV13,TRBD2,NA,CASSKQASGLRQETQYF,TGTGCCAGCAGCAAGCAAGCTAGCGGCCTACGCCAAGAGACCCAGTACTTC
TRBJ1-1,TRBV7-8,NA,NA,CASSPGRANTEAFF,TGTGCCAGCAGCCCGGGCAGGGCAAACACTGAAGCTTTCTTT
TRBJ2-1,TRBV19,NA,once,CASSRVASSYNEQFF,TGTGCCAGTAGTAGGGTAGCGAGCTCCTACAATGAGCAGTTCTTC
TRBJ1-1,TRBV6-1,NA,NA,CANERLGYTEAFF,TGTGCCAACGAACGATTAGGGTACACTGAAGCTTTCTTT
TRBJ1-2,TRBV27,TRBD1,NA,CARRRGQGEGYTF,TGTGCCAGGAGAAGAGGGCAGGGGGAAGGCTACACCTTC
TRBJ1-5,TRBV21-1,NA,NA,CASSKCWPGSGLANSNQPQHF,TGTGCCAGCAGCAAATGCTGGCCAGGGTCGGGGTTAGCTAATAGCAATCAGCCCCAGCATTTT
TRBJ1-1,TRBV7-8,NA,NA,CASSFSGIPEAFF,TGTGCCAGCAGCTTTTCAGGGATCCCTGAAGCTTTCTTT
TRBJ2-4,TRBV7-9,NA,medium-sized,CASSLGEGEVNIQYF,TGTGCCAGCAGCTTAGGCGAGGGAGAGGTAAACATTCAGTACTTC
TRBJ2-7,TRBV19,TRBD2,NA,CASSDSGRAGVEQYF,TGTGCCAGTAGCGATAGCGGGAGGGCCGGCGTCGAGCAGTACTTC